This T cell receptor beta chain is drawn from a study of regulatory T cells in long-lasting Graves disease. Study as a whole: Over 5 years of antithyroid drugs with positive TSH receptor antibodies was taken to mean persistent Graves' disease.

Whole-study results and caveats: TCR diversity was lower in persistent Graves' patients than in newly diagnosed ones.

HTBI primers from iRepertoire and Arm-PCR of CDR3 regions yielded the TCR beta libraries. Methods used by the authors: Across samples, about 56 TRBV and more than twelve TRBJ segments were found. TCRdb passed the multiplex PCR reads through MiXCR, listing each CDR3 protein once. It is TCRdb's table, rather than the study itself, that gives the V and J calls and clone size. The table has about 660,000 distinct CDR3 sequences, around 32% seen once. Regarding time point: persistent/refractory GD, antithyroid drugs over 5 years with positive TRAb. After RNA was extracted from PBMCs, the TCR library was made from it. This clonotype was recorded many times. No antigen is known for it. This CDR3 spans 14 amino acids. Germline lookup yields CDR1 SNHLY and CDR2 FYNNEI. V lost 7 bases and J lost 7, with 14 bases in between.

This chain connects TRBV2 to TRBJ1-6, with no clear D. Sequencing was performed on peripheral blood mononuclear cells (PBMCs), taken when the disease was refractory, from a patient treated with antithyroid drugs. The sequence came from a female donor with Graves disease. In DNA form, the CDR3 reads TGTGCCAGCAATAGGGAGACGGAGAATTCACCCCTCCACTTT. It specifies CASNRETENSPLHF.